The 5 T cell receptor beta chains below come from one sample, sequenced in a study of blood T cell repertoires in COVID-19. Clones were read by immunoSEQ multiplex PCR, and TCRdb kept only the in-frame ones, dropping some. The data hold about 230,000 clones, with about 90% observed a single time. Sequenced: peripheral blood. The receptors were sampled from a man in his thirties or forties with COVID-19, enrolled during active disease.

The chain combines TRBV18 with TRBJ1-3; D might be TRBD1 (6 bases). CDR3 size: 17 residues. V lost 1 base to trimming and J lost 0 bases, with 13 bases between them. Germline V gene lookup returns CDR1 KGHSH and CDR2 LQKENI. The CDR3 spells CASSPRQAVNSGNTIYF. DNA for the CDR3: TGTGCCAGCTCACCACGACAGGCCGTGAACTCTGGAAACACCATATATTTT.

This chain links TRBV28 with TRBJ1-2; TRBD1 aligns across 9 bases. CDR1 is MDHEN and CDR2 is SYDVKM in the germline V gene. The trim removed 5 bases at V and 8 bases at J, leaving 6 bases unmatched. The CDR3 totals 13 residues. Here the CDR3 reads CASSRDRETGYTF. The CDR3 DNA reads TGTGCCAGCAGTCGGGACAGGGAGACCGGCTACACCTTC.

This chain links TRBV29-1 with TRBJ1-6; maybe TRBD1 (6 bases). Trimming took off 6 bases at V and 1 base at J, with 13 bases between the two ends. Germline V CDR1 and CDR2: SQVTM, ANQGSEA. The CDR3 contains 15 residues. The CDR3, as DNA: TGCAGCGTACTAACAGGGACATCCTATAATTCACCCCTCCACTTT. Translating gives CSVLTGTSYNSPLHF.

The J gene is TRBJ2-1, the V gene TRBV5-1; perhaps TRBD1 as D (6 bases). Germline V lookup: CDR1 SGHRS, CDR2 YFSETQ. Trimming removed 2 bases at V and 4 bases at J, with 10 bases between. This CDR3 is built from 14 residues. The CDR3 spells CASSFGQGYNEQFF. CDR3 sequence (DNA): TGCGCCAGCAGCTTCGGGCAGGGGTACAATGAGCAGTTCTTC.

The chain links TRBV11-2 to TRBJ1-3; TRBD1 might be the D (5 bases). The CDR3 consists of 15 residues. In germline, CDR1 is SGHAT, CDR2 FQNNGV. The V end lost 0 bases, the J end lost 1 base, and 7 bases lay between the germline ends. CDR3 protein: CASSLEGVSGNTIYF. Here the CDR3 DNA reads TGTGCCAGCAGCTTAGAAGGGGTGTCTGGAAACACCATATATTTT.